The clone carrying this T cell receptor (beta chain) is a singleton in its sample. This sample is part of a study of blood T cell repertoires in COVID-19. About the study: From the United States, Italy and Spain came samples of acute and convalescent COVID-19.

Germline values: CDR1 SGHNT, CDR2 YENEEA. The CDR3 is 14 residues long. The V end was cut by 0 bases, the J end by 7 bases, with 10 bases between. Repertoires were generated with immunoSEQ multiplex PCR, while TCRdb's copy carries only in-frame clones and drops some. The table includes under 150,000 clones, about 84% detected once. This receptor was taken from a woman of 80 years or more in a cohort sampled during active or convalescent COVID-19. The rearrangement joins TRBV11-3 to TRBJ2-1; the D is unclear. The sequenced sample was peripheral blood. The chain's CDR3 is CASSLDLTRNEQFF. CDR3 sequence (DNA): TGTGCCAGCAGCTTAGATTTGACCAGGAATGAGCAGTTCTTC.